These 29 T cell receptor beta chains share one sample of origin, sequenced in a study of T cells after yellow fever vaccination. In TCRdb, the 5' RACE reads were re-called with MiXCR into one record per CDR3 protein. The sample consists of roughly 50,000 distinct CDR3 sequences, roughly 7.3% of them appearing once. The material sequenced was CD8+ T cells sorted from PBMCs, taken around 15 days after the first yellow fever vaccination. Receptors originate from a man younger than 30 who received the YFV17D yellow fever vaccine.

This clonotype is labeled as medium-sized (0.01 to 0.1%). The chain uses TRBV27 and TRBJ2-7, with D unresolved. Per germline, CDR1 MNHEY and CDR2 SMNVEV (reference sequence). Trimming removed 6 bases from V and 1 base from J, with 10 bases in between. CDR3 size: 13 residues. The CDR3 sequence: CASSHGPSYEQYF. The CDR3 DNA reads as TGTGCCAGCAGCCATGGGCCGTCCTACGAGCAGTACTTC.

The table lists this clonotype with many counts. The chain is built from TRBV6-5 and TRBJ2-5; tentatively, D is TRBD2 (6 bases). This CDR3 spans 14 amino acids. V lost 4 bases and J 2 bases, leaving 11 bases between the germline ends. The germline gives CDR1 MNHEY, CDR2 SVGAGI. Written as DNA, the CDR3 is TGTGCCAGCAGTTCTTCACTAGCTCAAGAGACCCAGTACTTC. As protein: CASSSSLAQETQYF.

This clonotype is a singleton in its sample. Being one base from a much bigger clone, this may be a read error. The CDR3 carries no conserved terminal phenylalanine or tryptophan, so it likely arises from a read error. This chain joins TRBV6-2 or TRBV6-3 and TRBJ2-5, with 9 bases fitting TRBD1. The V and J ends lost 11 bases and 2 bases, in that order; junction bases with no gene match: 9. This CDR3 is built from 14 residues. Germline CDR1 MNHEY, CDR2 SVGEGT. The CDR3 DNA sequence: TGTGCCGGATGGACAGGGGCCGGACAAGAGACCCAGTACTCC. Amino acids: CAGWTGAGQETQYS.

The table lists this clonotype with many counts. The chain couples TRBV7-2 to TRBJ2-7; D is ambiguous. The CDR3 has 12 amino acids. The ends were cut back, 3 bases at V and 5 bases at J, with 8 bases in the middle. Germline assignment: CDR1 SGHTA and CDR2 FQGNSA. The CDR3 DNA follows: TGTGCCAGCAGCTTCGTTTGGGACGAGCAGTACTTC. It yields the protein CASSFVWDEQYF.

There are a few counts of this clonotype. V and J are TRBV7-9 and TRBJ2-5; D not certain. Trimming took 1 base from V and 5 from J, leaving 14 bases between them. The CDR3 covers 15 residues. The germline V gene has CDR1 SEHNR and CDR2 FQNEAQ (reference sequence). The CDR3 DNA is TGTGCCAGCAGCTTAGTTTACGACCTCGGGGAGACCCAGTACTTC. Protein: CASSLVYDLGETQYF.

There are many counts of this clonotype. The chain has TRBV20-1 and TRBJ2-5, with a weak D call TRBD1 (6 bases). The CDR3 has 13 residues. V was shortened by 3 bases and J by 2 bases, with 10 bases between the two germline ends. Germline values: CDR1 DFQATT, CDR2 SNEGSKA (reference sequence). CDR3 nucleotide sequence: TGCAGTGCTAGGGACAGTGAGCAAGAGACCCAGTACTTC. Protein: CSARDSEQETQYF.

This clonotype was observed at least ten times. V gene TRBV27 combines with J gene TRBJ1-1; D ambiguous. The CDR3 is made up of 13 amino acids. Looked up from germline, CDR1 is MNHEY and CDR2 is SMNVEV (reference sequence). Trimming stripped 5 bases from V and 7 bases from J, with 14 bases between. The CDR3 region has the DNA TGTGCCAGCAGTCAATCTACAGAACTTGAAGCTTTCTTT. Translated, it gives CASSQSTELEAFF.

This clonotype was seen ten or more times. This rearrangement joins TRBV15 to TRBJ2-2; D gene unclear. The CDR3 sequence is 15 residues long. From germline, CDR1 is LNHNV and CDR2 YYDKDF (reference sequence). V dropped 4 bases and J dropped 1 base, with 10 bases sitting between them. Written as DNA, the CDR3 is TGTGCCACCAGCATAGTTGCCCGGAACACCGGGGAGCTGTTTTTT. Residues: CATSIVARNTGELFF.

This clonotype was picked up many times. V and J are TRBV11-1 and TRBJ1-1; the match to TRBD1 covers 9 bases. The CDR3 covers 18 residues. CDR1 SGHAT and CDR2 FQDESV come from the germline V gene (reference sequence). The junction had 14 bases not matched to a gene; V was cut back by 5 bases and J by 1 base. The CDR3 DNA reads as TGTGCCAGCAGCCAAGCACGGGACAGGGTGATCGGGAACACTGAAGCTTTCTTT. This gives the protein CASSQARDRVIGNTEAFF. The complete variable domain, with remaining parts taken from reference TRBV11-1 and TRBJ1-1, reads EAEVAQSPRYKITEKSQAVAFWCDPISGHATLYWYRQILGQGPELLVQFQDESVVDDSQLPKDRFSAERLKGVDSTLKIQPAELGDSAMYLCASSQARDRVIGNTEAFFGQGTRLTVV.

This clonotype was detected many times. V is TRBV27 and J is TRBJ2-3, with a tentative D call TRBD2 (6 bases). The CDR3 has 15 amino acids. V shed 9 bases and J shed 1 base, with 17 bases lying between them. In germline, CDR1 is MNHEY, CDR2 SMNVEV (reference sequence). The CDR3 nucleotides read TGTGCCAGTCAAATCACGGGAGCTCGCACAGATACGCAGTATTTT. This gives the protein CASQITGARTDTQYF.

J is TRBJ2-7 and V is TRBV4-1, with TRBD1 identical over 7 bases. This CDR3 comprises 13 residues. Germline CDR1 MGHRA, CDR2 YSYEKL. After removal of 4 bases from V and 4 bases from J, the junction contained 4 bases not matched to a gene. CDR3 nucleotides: TGCGCCAGCAGCCCCAGACAGGGATACGAGCAGTACGTC. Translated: CASSPRQGYEQYV.

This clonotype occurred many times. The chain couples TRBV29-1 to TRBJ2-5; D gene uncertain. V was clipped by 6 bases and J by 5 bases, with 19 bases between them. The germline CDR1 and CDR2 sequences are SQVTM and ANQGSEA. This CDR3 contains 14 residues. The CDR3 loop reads CSVEKRFGWETQYF. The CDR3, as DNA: TGCAGCGTCGAAAAACGGTTCGGCTGGGAGACCCAGTACTTC.

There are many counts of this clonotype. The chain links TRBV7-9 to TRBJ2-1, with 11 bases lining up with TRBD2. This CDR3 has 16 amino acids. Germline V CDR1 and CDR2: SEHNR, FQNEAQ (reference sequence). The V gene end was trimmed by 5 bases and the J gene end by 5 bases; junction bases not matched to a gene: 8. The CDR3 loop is CASSLPSGGYDNEQFF. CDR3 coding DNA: TGTGCCAGCAGCCTTCCTAGCGGGGGGTATGACAATGAGCAGTTCTTC.

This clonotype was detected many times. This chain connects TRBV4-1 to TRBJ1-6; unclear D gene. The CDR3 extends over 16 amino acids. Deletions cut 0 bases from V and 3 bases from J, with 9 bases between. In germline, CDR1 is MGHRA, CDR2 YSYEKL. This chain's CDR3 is CASSQDAGYYNSPLHF. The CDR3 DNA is TGCGCCAGCAGCCAAGATGCAGGATACTATAATTCACCCCTCCACTTT.

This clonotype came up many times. The CDR3: CASSQKHISSTDTQYF. In DNA form, the CDR3 reads TGTGCCAGCAGCCAAAAACATATTTCTAGCACAGATACGCAGTATTTT. V is TRBV4-2 and J is TRBJ2-3; D uncertain. Between the trimmed V and J ends, which lost 2 bases and 0 bases, there was a span of 12 bases. CDR1 and CDR2 (germline): LGHNA, YNFKEQ. This CDR3 has 16 amino acids.

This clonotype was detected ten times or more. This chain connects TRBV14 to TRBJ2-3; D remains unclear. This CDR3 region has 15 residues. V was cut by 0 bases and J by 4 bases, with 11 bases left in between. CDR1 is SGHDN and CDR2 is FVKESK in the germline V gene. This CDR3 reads CASSQDVGTADTQYF. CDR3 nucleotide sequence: TGTGCCAGCAGCCAAGATGTGGGTACCGCAGATACGCAGTATTTT. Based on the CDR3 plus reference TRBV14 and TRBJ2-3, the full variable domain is EAGVTQFPSHSVIEKGQTVTLRCDPISGHDNLYWYRRVMGKEIKFLLHFVKESKQDESGMPNNRFLAERTGGTYSTLKVQPAELEDSGVYFCASSQDVGTADTQYFGPGTRLTVL.

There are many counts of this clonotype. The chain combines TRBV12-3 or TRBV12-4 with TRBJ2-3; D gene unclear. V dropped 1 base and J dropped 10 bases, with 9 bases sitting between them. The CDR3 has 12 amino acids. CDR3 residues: CASSLDAKPQYF. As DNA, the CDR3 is TGTGCCAGCAGTTTAGATGCGAAGCCGCAGTATTTT.

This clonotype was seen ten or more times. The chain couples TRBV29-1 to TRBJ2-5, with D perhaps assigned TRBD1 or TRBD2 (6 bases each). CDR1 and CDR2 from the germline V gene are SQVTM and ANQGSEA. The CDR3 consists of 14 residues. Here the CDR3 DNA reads TGCGGAGGAATGATCGGGGGCGCGGGAGAGACCCAGTACTTC. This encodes CGGMIGGAGETQYF.

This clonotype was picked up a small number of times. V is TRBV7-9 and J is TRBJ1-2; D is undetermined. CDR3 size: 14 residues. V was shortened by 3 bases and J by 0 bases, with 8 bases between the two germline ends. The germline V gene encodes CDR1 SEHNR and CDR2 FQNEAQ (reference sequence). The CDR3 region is CASSFTGTNYGYTF. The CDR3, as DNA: TGTGCCAGCAGCTTTACGGGAACTAACTATGGCTACACCTTC.

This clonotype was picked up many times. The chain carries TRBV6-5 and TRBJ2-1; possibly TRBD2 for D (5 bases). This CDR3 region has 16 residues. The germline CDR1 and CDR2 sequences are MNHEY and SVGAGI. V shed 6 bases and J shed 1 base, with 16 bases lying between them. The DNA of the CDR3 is TGTGCCAGCAGCCTCACCGGGGATGGGTCCTACAATGAGCAGTTCTTC. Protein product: CASSLTGDGSYNEQFF.

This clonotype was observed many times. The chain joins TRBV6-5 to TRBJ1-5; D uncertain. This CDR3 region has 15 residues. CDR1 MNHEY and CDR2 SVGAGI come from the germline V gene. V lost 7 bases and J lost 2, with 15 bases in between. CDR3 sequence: CASTQALVGNQPQHF. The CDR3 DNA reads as TGTGCCAGCACTCAGGCTTTGGTTGGCAATCAGCCCCAGCATTTT.

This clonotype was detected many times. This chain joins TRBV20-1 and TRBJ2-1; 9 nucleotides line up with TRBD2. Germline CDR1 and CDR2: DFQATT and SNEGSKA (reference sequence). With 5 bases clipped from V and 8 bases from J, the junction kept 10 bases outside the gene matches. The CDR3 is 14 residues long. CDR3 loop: CSALAGGPWYEQFF. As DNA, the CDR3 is TGCAGTGCTTTGGCGGGGGGGCCTTGGTATGAGCAGTTCTTC.

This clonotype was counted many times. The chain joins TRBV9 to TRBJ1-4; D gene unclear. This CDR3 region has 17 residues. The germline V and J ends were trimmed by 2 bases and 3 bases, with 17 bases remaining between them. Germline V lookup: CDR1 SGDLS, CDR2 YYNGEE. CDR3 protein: CASSVSVVPQPNEKLFF. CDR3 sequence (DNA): TGTGCCAGCAGCGTCTCCGTAGTGCCACAACCTAATGAAAAACTGTTTTTT.

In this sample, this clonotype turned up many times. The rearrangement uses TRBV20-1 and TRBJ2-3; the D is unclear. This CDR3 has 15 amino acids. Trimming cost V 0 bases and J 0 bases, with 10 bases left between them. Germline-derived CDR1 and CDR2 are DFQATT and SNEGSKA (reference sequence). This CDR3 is CSARDRRESTDTQYF. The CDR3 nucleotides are TGCAGTGCTAGAGATCGAAGGGAAAGCACAGATACGCAGTATTTT.

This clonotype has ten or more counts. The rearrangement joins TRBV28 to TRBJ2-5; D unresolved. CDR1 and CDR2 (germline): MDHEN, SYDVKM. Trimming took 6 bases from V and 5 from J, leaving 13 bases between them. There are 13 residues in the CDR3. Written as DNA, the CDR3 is TGTGCCAGCAGCTTAAGGATCGGGGAGACCCAGTACTTC. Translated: CASSLRIGETQYF.

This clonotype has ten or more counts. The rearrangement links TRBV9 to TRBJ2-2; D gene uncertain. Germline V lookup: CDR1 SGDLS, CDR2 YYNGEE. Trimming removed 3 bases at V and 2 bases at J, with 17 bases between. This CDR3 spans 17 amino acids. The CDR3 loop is CASSDDRDGSNTGELFF. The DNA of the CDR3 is TGTGCCAGCAGCGACGATCGTGACGGGTCCAACACCGGGGAGCTGTTTTTT.

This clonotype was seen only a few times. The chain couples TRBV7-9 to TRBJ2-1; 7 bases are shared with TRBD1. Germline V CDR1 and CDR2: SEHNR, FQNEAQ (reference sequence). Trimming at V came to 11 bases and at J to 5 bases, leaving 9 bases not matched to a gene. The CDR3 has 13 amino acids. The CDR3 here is CAARDSPDNEQFF. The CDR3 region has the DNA TGTGCCGCCCGGGACAGCCCTGACAATGAGCAGTTCTTC.

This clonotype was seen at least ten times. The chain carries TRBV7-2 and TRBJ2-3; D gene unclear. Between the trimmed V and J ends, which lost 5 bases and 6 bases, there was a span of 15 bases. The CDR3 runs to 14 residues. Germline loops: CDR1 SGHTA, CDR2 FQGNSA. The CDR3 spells CASSPGPPTDTQYF. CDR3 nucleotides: TGTGCCAGCAGCCCCGGACCGCCGACGGATACGCAGTATTTT.

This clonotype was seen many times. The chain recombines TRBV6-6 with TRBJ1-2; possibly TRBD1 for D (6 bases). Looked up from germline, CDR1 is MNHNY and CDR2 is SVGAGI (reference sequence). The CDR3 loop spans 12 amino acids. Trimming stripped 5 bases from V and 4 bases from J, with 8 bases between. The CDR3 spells CASSQGIYGYTF. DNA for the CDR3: TGTGCCAGCAGTCAGGGGATCTATGGCTACACCTTC.